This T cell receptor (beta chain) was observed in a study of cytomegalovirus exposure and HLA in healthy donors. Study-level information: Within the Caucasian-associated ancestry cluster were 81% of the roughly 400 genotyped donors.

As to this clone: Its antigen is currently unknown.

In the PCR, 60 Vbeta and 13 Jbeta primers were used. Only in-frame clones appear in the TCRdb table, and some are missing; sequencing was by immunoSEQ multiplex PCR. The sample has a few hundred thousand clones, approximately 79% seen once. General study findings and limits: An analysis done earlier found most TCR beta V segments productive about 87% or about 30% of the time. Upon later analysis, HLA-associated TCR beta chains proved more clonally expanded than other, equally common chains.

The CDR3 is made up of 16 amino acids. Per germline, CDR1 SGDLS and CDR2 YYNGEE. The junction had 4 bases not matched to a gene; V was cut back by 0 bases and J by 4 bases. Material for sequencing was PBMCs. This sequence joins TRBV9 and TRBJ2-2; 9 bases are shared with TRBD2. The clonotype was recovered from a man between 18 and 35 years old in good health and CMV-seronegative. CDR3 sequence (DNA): TGTGCCAGCAGCGTAGCTACTAGCGGGCTCACCGGGGAGCTGTTTTTT. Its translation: CASSVATSGLTGELFF.